The 2 T cell receptor beta chains presented below share a single source sample, sequenced in a study of shared clonotypes between healthy human individuals. Assay used: immunoSEQ multiplex PCR; TCRdb lists only in-frame clones, some missing. The data contain more than 2 million clones, around 93% of them singletons. Naive CD8 cells lacked CD45RO, underwent positive selection for CCR7 and left out terminally differentiated effector memory CD45RA+ cells. Material: naive CD8+ T cells from PBMCs. The source of these receptors is a man aged 18 to 29 in good health. Some clones in this sample may be carry-over from other donors' samples.

The V and J genes are TRBV7-3 and TRBJ2-3; D ambiguous. CDR3 length: 15 amino acids. Between the trimmed V and J ends, which lost 5 bases and 3 bases, there was a span of 15 bases. From germline, CDR1 is SGHTA and CDR2 FQGTGA. The CDR3, as DNA: TGTGCCAGCAGCCCCCTAGGAGCGCGGACAGATACGCAGTATTTT. It is translated as CASSPLGARTDTQYF.

J is TRBJ1-5 and V is TRBV7-2; no reliable D call. The germline V and J ends were trimmed by 5 bases and 0 bases, with 11 bases remaining between them. The germline V gene has CDR1 SGHTA and CDR2 FQGNSA. This CDR3 is built from 15 residues. CDR3 nucleotide sequence: TGTGCCAGCAGCGTGGGGAGGTATAGCAATCAGCCCCAGCATTTT. Its protein is CASSVGRYSNQPQHF.